This TCR beta chain was recovered during a study of CD8+CD57+ T cells in acquired aplastic anemia. Study context: Sorted CD4+ and CD8+ cell DNA averaged around 3 ug.

Germline CDR1 SGHNT, CDR2 YYREEE (reference sequence). The V end lost 4 bases, the J end lost 4 bases, and 11 bases lay between the germline ends. CDR3 length: 13 residues. For this clonotype: Its specificity is not known.

Profiling that covered TCR beta VDJ and CDR3 relied on genomic DNA as its template. TCRdb used MiXCR to reprocess the reads, holding one entry per CDR3 protein. Of some 120,000 distinct CDR3 sequences listed, 55% to 70% are singletons. For sequencing, patients were chosen who had shown expansion of CD8+CD57+ cells by flow cytometry. All patients were therapy-naive when blood was sampled. Regarding the study as a whole: Approximately 28 CD8+ CDR3 sequences were shared between patients and controls. Between the patient and control groups, CD8+ Simpson's diversity did not differ significantly.

This clonotype originated in a human donor with aplastic anemia. The chain employs TRBV5-4 and TRBJ1-2; D ambiguous. The sequenced sample consisted of sorted CD4+, CD8+, or CD8+CD57+ T cells (not recorded which) from PBMCs. DNA of the CDR3: TGTGCCAGCAGCGCCGGTACTCTCTATGGCTACACCTTC. This sequence encodes CASSAGTLYGYTF.